This is a list of T cell receptor beta chains from one sample in a study of CD8 T cells in Susac syndrome. MiXCR, applied by TCRdb to the immunoSEQ multiplex PCR reads, yields one record per CDR3 protein. Among around 270,000 distinct CDR3 sequences listed, roughly 85% were seen once. Sequenced: CD8+ T cells from PBMCs. The receptor set was obtained from a human donor with multiple sclerosis. CDR3s include the opening cysteine and the closing phenylalanine or tryptophan. Fields, in order: clone size, V gene, D gene, J gene, CDR3 DNA, CDR3 protein. The D gene is left open where the match is weak. The size field is filled for only some rows; it gives once, few, many or a size class.

abundance: NA; v_gene: TRBV6-5; d_gene: NA; j_gene: TRBJ1-1; CDR3nt: TGTGCCAGCAGTTACGGGCCCCCGGGGAACACTGAAGCTTTCTTT; CDR3aa: CASSYGPPGNTEAFF
abundance: NA; v_gene: TRBV6-6; d_gene: TRBD1; j_gene: TRBJ1-6; CDR3nt: TGTGCCAGCAGGACAGGGAGCATTAATTCACCCCTCCACTTT; CDR3aa: CASRTGSINSPLHF
abundance: once; v_gene: TRBV24-1; d_gene: TRBD2; j_gene: TRBJ2-1; CDR3nt: TGTGCCACCAGTGATTTCGGCGGGAGCTCCTACAATGAGCAGTTCTTC; CDR3aa: CATSDFGGSSYNEQFF
abundance: NA; v_gene: TRBV10-3; d_gene: TRBD1; j_gene: TRBJ1-4; CDR3nt: TGTGCCATCAGTGAGCCAACGGGACAGGGCGCTGTTAATGAAAAACTGTTTTTT; CDR3aa: CAISEPTGQGAVNEKLFF
abundance: NA; v_gene: TRBV10-2; d_gene: TRBD1; j_gene: TRBJ2-2; CDR3nt: TGCGCCAGCGCGACAGGGGGGACCGGGGAGCTGTTTTTT; CDR3aa: CASATGGTGELFF
abundance: NA; v_gene: TRBV11-2; d_gene: TRBD2; j_gene: TRBJ2-1; CDR3nt: TGTGCCAGCAGCTCTGGGACTAGCTGGGGGCATGAGCAGTTCTTC; CDR3aa: CASSSGTSWGHEQFF
abundance: NA; v_gene: TRBV20-1; d_gene: NA; j_gene: TRBJ2-7; CDR3nt: TGCAGTGCTAGGGGGGGGCTACGGAGCTGGTCCTACGAGCAGTACTTC; CDR3aa: CSARGGLRSWSYEQYF
abundance: NA; v_gene: TRBV3-1; d_gene: NA; j_gene: TRBJ2-3; CDR3nt: TGTGCCAGCAGCCAAGTTGGGGCGCTCCCGGATACGCAGTATTTT; CDR3aa: CASSQVGALPDTQYF
abundance: NA; v_gene: TRBV11-2; d_gene: NA; j_gene: TRBJ1-1; CDR3nt: TGTGCCAGCAGGGAGTTGAGGGAGAACACTGAAGCTTTCTTT; CDR3aa: CASRELRENTEAFF
abundance: NA; v_gene: TRBV5-6; d_gene: TRBD1; j_gene: TRBJ1-5; CDR3nt: TGTGCCAGCAGCGTCGGGACAGACAATCAGCCCCAGCATTTT; CDR3aa: CASSVGTDNQPQHF
abundance: NA; v_gene: TRBV20-1; d_gene: NA; j_gene: TRBJ2-7; CDR3nt: TGCAGTGCAATCCCCTTGGTCTACGAGCAGTACTTC; CDR3aa: CSAIPLVYEQYF
abundance: NA; v_gene: TRBV5-4; d_gene: TRBD1; j_gene: TRBJ1-1; CDR3nt: TGTGCCAGCAGCCCGACCGGGACAGGGTACGGGATCGGCACTGAAGCTTTCTTT; CDR3aa: CASSPTGTGYGIGTEAFF
abundance: NA; v_gene: TRBV7-9; d_gene: NA; j_gene: TRBJ1-3; CDR3nt: TGTGCCAGCAGCTTAGGTTGGGTTGACTCTGGAAACACCATATATTTT; CDR3aa: CASSLGWVDSGNTIYF
abundance: NA; v_gene: TRBV13; d_gene: TRBD2; j_gene: TRBJ2-7; CDR3nt: TGTGCCAGCAACCTACCCGGACTAGCGGGAGCCGAGCAGTACTTC; CDR3aa: CASNLPGLAGAEQYF
abundance: NA; v_gene: TRBV7-9; d_gene: NA; j_gene: TRBJ2-6; CDR3nt: TGTGCCAGCAGGGAAGGGGCCAGGGGATTGGGTGCTGGGGCCAACGTCCTGACTTTC; CDR3aa: CASREGARGLGAGANVLTF
abundance: NA; v_gene: TRBV19; d_gene: NA; j_gene: TRBJ1-2; CDR3nt: TGTGCCAGTACCCTTGGGACGGGGGCCAACTATGGCTACACCTTC; CDR3aa: CASTLGTGANYGYTF
abundance: NA; v_gene: TRBV20-1; d_gene: NA; j_gene: TRBJ1-1; CDR3nt: TGCAGTGCTACGAACAGGGACACTGAAGCTTTCTTT; CDR3aa: CSATNRDTEAFF
abundance: once; v_gene: TRBV6-5; d_gene: NA; j_gene: TRBJ2-7; CDR3nt: TGTGCCAGCAGTTACTCTCGGCATGGGGCCTACGAGCAGTACTTC; CDR3aa: CASSYSRHGAYEQYF
abundance: NA; v_gene: TRBV2; d_gene: NA; j_gene: TRBJ1-1; CDR3nt: TGTGCCAGCAGTGACCCAGTCACCAGGGACACTGAAGCTTTCTTT; CDR3aa: CASSDPVTRDTEAFF
abundance: NA; v_gene: TRBV28; d_gene: TRBD1; j_gene: TRBJ1-5; CDR3nt: TGTGCCAGCAGTTGGGGGACAGGGTTGGGACAGCCCCAGCATTTT; CDR3aa: CASSWGTGLGQPQHF
abundance: NA; v_gene: TRBV28; d_gene: TRBD2; j_gene: TRBJ2-1; CDR3nt: TGTGCCAGCAGTTTTTGGTCATCTAGCGGGAGTCTCTACAATGAGCAGTTCTTC; CDR3aa: CASSFWSSSGSLYNEQFF
abundance: NA; v_gene: TRBV5-5; d_gene: NA; j_gene: TRBJ2-6; CDR3nt: TGTGCCAGCAGCTTGGGGAGGGACTCTGGGGCCAACGTCCTGACTTTC; CDR3aa: CASSLGRDSGANVLTF
abundance: NA; v_gene: TRBV9; d_gene: TRBD2; j_gene: TRBJ2-1; CDR3nt: TGTGCCAGCAATGGTGGAGCGGGAGCTCACAATGAGCAGTTCTTC; CDR3aa: CASNGGAGAHNEQFF